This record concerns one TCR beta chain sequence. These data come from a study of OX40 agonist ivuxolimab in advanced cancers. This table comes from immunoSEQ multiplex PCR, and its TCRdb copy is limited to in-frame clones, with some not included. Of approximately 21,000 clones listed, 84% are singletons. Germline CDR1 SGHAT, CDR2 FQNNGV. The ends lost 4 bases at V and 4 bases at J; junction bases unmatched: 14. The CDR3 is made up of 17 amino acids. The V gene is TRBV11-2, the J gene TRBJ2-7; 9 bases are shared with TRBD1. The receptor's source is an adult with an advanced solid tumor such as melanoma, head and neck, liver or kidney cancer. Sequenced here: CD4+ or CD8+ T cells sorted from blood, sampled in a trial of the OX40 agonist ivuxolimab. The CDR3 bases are TGTGCCAGCAGCTCCCTTATGAGGGGGACAGGGTGGTACGAGCAGTACTTC. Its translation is CASSSLMRGTGWYEQYF.